A selection of T cell receptor beta chains follows, all from one sample in a study of cytomegalovirus exposure and HLA in healthy donors. Clones were read by immunoSEQ multiplex PCR, and TCRdb kept only the in-frame ones, dropping some. The sample shows some 190,000 clones, 60% to 80% of them seen only once. Sequencing was performed on PBMCs. The receptors stem from a woman in her thirties in good health and CMV-seropositive. Both conserved end residues are part of each CDR3. D genes are given only for firm matches. Clone size is not always given. Where it is, it says once, few, many or a class for expanded clones.

J: TRBJ1-2; length: 12; V: TRBV4-2; size: -; D: -; CDR3: CASSQDDNGYTF; DNA: TGTGCCAGCAGCCAAGATGACAACGGCTACACCTTC
J: TRBJ2-2; length: 15; V: TRBV7-2; size: many; D: -; CDR3: CASSLNPGNTGELFF; DNA: TGTGCCAGCAGCTTAAATCCAGGGAACACCGGGGAGCTGTTTTTT
J: TRBJ2-7; length: 15; V: TRBV2; size: -; D: TRBD1; CDR3: CASSEDRAEVYEQYF; DNA: TGTGCCAGCAGTGAGGACAGGGCAGAGGTCTACGAGCAGTACTTC
J: TRBJ2-1; length: 18; V: TRBV5-4; size: -; D: TRBD2; CDR3: CASSLLAGGSSSYNEQFF; DNA: TGTGCCAGCAGCTTGCTAGCGGGAGGTTCGAGCTCCTACAATGAGCAGTTCTTC
J: TRBJ1-4; length: 15; V: TRBV10-3; size: -; D: TRBD1; CDR3: CAISESDRGREKLFF; DNA: TGTGCCATCAGTGAGTCGGACAGGGGGCGCGAAAAACTGTTTTTT
J: TRBJ1-2; length: 12; V: TRBV29-1; size: -; D: TRBD1; CDR3: CSVPTGGFGYTF; DNA: TGCAGCGTACCGACAGGGGGCTTTGGCTACACCTTC
J: TRBJ2-7; length: 15; V: TRBV5-4; size: -; D: TRBD1; CDR3: CASSPRDRVPYEQYF; DNA: TGTGCCAGCAGCCCCCGGGACAGGGTACCCTACGAGCAGTACTTC
J: TRBJ2-1; length: 20; V: TRBV27; size: -; D: TRBD2; CDR3: CASSLRGYTSGRILKNEQFF; DNA: TGTGCCAGCAGTTTACGGGGGTATACTAGCGGGAGAATACTGAAGAATGAGCAGTTCTTC
J: TRBJ2-3; length: 16; V: TRBV1; size: -; D: -; CDR3: CTSSHRRVATTDTQYF; DNA: TGCACCAGCAGCCATCGCAGGGTTGCCACCACAGATACGCAGTATTTT
J: TRBJ2-3; length: 12; V: TRBV29-1; size: -; D: -; CDR3: CSVHRESGTQYF; DNA: TGCAGCGTTCACCGGGAATCGGGTACGCAGTATTTT
J: TRBJ2-3; length: 15; V: TRBV27; size: few; D: TRBD2; CDR3: CASSLSPAGDDTQYF; DNA: TGTGCCAGCAGTTTGTCCCCAGCGGGAGATGATACGCAGTATTTT
J: TRBJ2-5; length: 17; V: TRBV4-2; size: once; D: -; CDR3: CASSQGGSGLYQETQYF; DNA: TGTGCCAGCAGCCAAGGGGGTAGCGGCCTCTACCAAGAGACCCAGTACTTC
J: TRBJ1-5; length: 16; V: TRBV28; size: -; D: -; CDR3: CASSTSHPGSNQPQHF; DNA: TGTGCCAGCAGTACATCCCACCCGGGTAGCAATCAGCCCCAGCATTTT
J: TRBJ1-2; length: 13; V: TRBV28; size: -; D: -; CDR3: CASTPWTAYGYTF; DNA: TGTGCCAGCACTCCCTGGACAGCCTATGGCTACACCTTC
J: TRBJ1-5; length: 15; V: TRBV2; size: -; D: TRBD1; CDR3: CASSGVTGGYQPQHF; DNA: TGTGCCAGCAGTGGAGTGACAGGGGGTTATCAGCCCCAGCATTTT